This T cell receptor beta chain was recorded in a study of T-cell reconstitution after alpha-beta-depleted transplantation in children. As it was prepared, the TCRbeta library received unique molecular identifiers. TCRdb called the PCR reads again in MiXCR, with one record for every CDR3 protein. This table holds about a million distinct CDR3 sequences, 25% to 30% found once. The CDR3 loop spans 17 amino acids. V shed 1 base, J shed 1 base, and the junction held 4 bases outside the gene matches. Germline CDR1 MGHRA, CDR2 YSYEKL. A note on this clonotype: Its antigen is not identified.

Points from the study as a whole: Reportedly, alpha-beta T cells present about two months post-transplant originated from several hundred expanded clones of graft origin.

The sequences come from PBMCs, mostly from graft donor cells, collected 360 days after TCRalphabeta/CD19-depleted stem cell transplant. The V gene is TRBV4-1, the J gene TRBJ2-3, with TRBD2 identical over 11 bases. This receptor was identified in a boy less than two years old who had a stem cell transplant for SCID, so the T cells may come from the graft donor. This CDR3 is CASSQGGLAGRTDTQYF. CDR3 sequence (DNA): TGCGCCAGCAGCCAAGGAGGACTAGCGGGCCGCACAGATACGCAGTATTTT.